Listed below are T cell receptor beta chains from one sample, sequenced in a study of shared clonotypes between healthy human individuals. This table comes from immunoSEQ multiplex PCR, and its TCRdb copy is limited to in-frame clones, with some not included. The sample lists 2 million to 2.5 million clones, around 93% seen once, with about 0.41% in the top ten. Sequenced input: naive CD4+ T cells from PBMCs. Source of these receptors: a young man in good health. Some clones in this sample may be carry-over from other donors' samples. Each CDR3 is given with its conserved first and last residue. A D gene is named only where the DNA matches it firmly. Clone size is not always given. Where it is, it says once, few, many or a class for expanded clones.

V gene	D gene	J gene	clone size	CDR3 DNA	CDR3 protein
TRBV10-3	-	TRBJ2-7	-	TGTGCCATCAGTGAGTCAGGGAAAGCGAACCCCTACGAGCAGTACTTC	CAISESGKANPYEQYF
TRBV7-2	-	TRBJ1-2	-	TGTGCCAGCAGCCCGCGGACAGAACAGCACACCTTC	CASSPRTEQHTF
TRBV30	-	TRBJ2-5	-	TGTGCCTGGAGTGTAGGGCAGGCGGGCGAGACCCAGTACTTC	CAWSVGQAGETQYF
TRBV6-5	-	TRBJ2-3	-	TGTGCCAGCACCCTATCCAGAAACGCAGATACGCAGTATTTT	CASTLSRNADTQYF
TRBV5-1	-	TRBJ2-6	-	TGCGCCAGCAGCTTGGAAGGGGTTGGGGCCAACGTCCTGACTTTC	CASSLEGVGANVLTF
TRBV15	-	TRBJ1-3	-	TGTGCCACCAGCAGACCCGGACGAACCAAGACCGGGGGACTCGGAAACACCATATATTTT	CATSRPGRTKTGGLGNTIYF
TRBV28	-	TRBJ2-7	-	TGTGCCAGCAGTTTTTTTAGAAAGGGAAGGGACTACGAGCAGTACTTC	CASSFFRKGRDYEQYF
TRBV18	-	TRBJ1-3	few	TGTGCCAGCTCACCACCGTCCGAGAACACCATATATTTT	CASSPPSENTIYF
TRBV11-3	-	TRBJ2-7	-	TGTGCCAGCAGCTCAGAACCGGACGGGCCGACCTTCGAGCAGTACTTC	CASSSEPDGPTFEQYF
TRBV28	TRBD2	TRBJ2-1	-	TGTGCCAGCAGCAAAAGCGGGAGGGGATCCTACAATGAGCAGTTCTTC	CASSKSGRGSYNEQFF
TRBV30	TRBD1	TRBJ2-2	-	TGTGCCTGGAGCTACAGGGGGACCGGGGAGCTGTTTTTT	CAWSYRGTGELFF
TRBV5-1	TRBD2	TRBJ2-1	-	TGCGCCAGCAGCTTGTTACAAAGCGGGATATACAATGAGCAGTTCTTC	CASSLLQSGIYNEQFF
TRBV7-2	-	TRBJ2-7	-	TGTGCCAGCAGCTTCAACTTTTTGGCCGAGCAGTACTTC	CASSFNFLAEQYF
TRBV7-8	TRBD2	TRBJ2-7	-	TGTGCCAGCAGCTTGGGGGGCGGGAGGAGAGACGAGCAGTACTTC	CASSLGGGRRDEQYF
TRBV5-4	-	TRBJ2-7	once	TGTGCCAGCAGCTTGGGCGCCCAAAACTACTACGAGCAGTACTTC	CASSLGAQNYYEQYF
TRBV7-9	-	TRBJ2-3	-	TGTGCCAGCAGCCGGATGAGTTTGGGGTCGGATCGGACGCAGTATTTT	CASSRMSLGSDRTQYF
TRBV4-3	-	TRBJ1-6	once	TGCGCCAGCAGCCAAGAAAGGGCCAATTCACCCCTCCACTTT	CASSQERANSPLHF
TRBV28	TRBD1	TRBJ1-5	-	TGTGCCAGCAACCCCGGGGGACAGGTCTATCAGCCCCAGCATTTT	CASNPGGQVYQPQHF
TRBV5-1	TRBD1	TRBJ1-4	once	TGCGCCAGCAGCTTTGGTGCAGGGGGTTCTGAAAAACTGTTTTTT	CASSFGAGGSEKLFF
TRBV7-9	-	TRBJ2-2	-	TGTGCCAGCAGCACCTTACAGGGGAGGGACGGGGAGCTGTTTTTT	CASSTLQGRDGELFF
TRBV5-4	-	TRBJ2-2	-	TGTGCCAGCAGCTTGTGGGGGGCGGACACCGGGGAGCTGTTTTTT	CASSLWGADTGELFF
TRBV19	-	TRBJ1-1	-	TGTGCCAGTAGTAAGGACTCGGTGGACACTGAAGCTTTCTTT	CASSKDSVDTEAFF
TRBV30	-	TRBJ2-7	-	TGTGCCTGGAAGAGGGGGGAGAAGTACGAGCAGTACTTC	CAWKRGEKYEQYF
TRBV25-1	-	TRBJ2-6	-	TGTGCCAGCAGTCCCAGCCATCCGGCTGGGGCCAACGTCCTGACTTTC	CASSPSHPAGANVLTF
TRBV19	TRBD2	TRBJ2-1	-	TGTGCCAGTAGTATGATAGCGGGAACCCCTGGTCAGTTCTTC	CASSMIAGTPGQFF
TRBV19	-	TRBJ1-3	-	TGTGCCAGTAAAAGCCAGTCCGTCTCTGGAAACACCATATATTTT	CASKSQSVSGNTIYF
TRBV19	TRBD1	TRBJ1-4	-	TGTGCCAGTAGTCCCGTGGACAGGAATGAAAAACTGTTTTTT	CASSPVDRNEKLFF
TRBV19	-	TRBJ2-7	-	TGTGCCAGTAGTGTCATTTCCGGGGAACAGCAGTACTTC	CASSVISGEQQYF
TRBV7-2	TRBD2	TRBJ2-3	-	TGTGCCAGCAGGTTAGCGGGAGGGCCGGATACGCAGTATTTT	CASRLAGGPDTQYF
TRBV5-4	-	TRBJ1-4	once	TGTGCCAGCAGCTTGGCCTCGGGGGCGGCAGTTGAAAAACTGTTTTTT	CASSLASGAAVEKLFF
TRBV7-3	-	TRBJ2-3	-	TGTGCCAGCAGCTTAGGAGGTCTCCCCACAGATACGCAGTATTTT	CASSLGGLPTDTQYF
TRBV6-6	-	TRBJ2-5	-	TGTGCCAGCAGTTACTATGGGGACCAAGAGACCCAGTACTTC	CASSYYGDQETQYF
TRBV28	-	TRBJ2-7	-	TGTGCCAGCAGTGGGTTGGAGCAGTACTTC	CASSGLEQYF
TRBV29-1	TRBD2	TRBJ2-5	-	TGCAGCGTTGAAGAGGCTAGCGGGATAGAGCAGTACTTC	CSVEEASGIEQYF
TRBV28	-	TRBJ1-2	-	TGTGCCAGCAGTTTAGAAGGGGGTTATGGCTACACCTTC	CASSLEGGYGYTF
TRBV7-9	-	TRBJ2-5	-	TGTGCCAGCAGCTTAGGTGTCAGGGGAGTTGTGGAGACCCAGTACTTC	CASSLGVRGVVETQYF
TRBV7-9	-	TRBJ1-5	-	TGTGCCAGCAGCTTAGGCAATCAGCCCCAGCATTTT	CASSLGNQPQHF
TRBV7-9	-	TRBJ2-5	-	TGTGCCAGCAGCTTGGGACTCGCCGGGGAGACCCAGTACTTC	CASSLGLAGETQYF
TRBV7-9	TRBD2	TRBJ2-1	-	TGTGCCAGCAGCACCCCCTCTCGCGGGAGAGACTACAATGAGCAGTTCTTC	CASSTPSRGRDYNEQFF
TRBV7-3	-	TRBJ1-1	-	TGTGCCAGCAGCTCTACAGGGTTATGGGACACTGAAGCTTTCTTT	CASSSTGLWDTEAFF
TRBV7-2	TRBD2	TRBJ2-1	once	TGTGCCAGCAGCTTAGACCGGGAGCGGGGGAGCCTTAACAATGAGCAGTTCTTC	CASSLDRERGSLNNEQFF
TRBV30	-	TRBJ2-5	-	TGTGCCTGGAGTGTACGAGGACTGGAGACCCAGTACTTC	CAWSVRGLETQYF
TRBV4-1	TRBD1	TRBJ2-5	once	TGCGCCAGCAGCCCAGGGAGCTGGACAGGGAAAGAGACCCAGTACTTC	CASSPGSWTGKETQYF
TRBV19	-	TRBJ1-3	-	TGTGCCAGTAGTACCGGACAGCTACACTCTGGAAACACCATATATTTT	CASSTGQLHSGNTIYF
TRBV5-1	TRBD1	TRBJ2-1	-	TGCGCCAGCAGCTGGGGACAGGGCAGCTCCTACAATGAGCAGTTCTTC	CASSWGQGSSYNEQFF